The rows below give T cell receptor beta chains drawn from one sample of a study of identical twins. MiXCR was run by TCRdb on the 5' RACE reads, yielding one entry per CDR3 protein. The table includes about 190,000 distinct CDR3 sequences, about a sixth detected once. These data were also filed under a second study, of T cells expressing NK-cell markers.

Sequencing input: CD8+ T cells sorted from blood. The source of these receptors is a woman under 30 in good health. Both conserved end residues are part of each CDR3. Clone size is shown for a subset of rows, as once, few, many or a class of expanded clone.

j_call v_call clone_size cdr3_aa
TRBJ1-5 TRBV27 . CASSLAFGNNQPQHF
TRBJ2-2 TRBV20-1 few CSGTSGATGELFF
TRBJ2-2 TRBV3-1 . CASSPTGTSVTGELFF
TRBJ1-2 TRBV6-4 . CASSLTGEGSYGYTF
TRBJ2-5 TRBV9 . CASSVGRGETQYF
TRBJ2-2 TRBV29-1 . CSAYSLTGELFF
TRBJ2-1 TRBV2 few CASSGTSGSISSYNEQFF
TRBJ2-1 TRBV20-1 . CSAPTSDHVREQFF
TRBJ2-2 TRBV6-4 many CASSDSGTSTGELFF
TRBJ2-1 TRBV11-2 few CASSLAQGYNEQFF